This passage covers 30 T cell receptor beta chains from one sample sequenced in a study of blood T cell repertoires in COVID-19. Generated by immunoSEQ multiplex PCR, the TCRdb table keeps only in-frame clones and is missing some. Of almost 500,000 clones in the sample, approximately 86% were seen once. Sequenced input: PBMCs or T cells enriched from blood (not recorded which). These receptors were taken from a woman in her sixties or seventies who had recovered from COVID-19.

The chain has TRBV3-1 (or the pseudogene TRBV3-2) and TRBJ1-1, with 8 bases identical to TRBD1. The CDR3 totals 15 residues. CDR1 and CDR2 from the germline V gene are LGHDT and YNNKEL (reference sequence). After removal of 7 bases from V and 3 bases from J, the junction contained 10 bases not matched to a gene. CDR3 coding DNA: TGTGCCAGCAACTCCTTAGGACAGGGCGACACTGAAGCTTTCTTT. This codes for CASNSLGQGDTEAFF.

J is TRBJ1-1 and V is TRBV10-3; 8 positions agree with TRBD1. Germline V CDR1 and CDR2: ENHRY, SYGVKD. V shed 3 bases, J shed 1 base, and the junction held 7 bases outside the gene matches. The CDR3 extends over 16 amino acids. CDR3 DNA: TGTGCCATCAGTGACAGGGGGCCCCAGGGGAACACTGAAGCTTTCTTT. Translated: CAISDRGPQGNTEAFF.

The genes are TRBV11-2 and TRBJ1-4; possibly TRBD1 for D (6 bases). Germline CDR1 is SGHAT and CDR2 is FQNNGV. The CDR3 has 16 residues. V was trimmed by 1 base and J by 1 base, leaving 10 bases between them. CDR3 loop: CASSLGQAGTNEKLFF. The CDR3 DNA is TGTGCCAGCAGCTTAGGACAGGCGGGAACTAATGAAAAACTGTTTTTT. The full variable domain, in which reference TRBV11-2 and TRBJ1-4 provide the parts outside the CDR3, is EAGVAQSPRYKIIEKRQSVAFWCNPISGHATLYWYQQILGQGPKLLIQFQNNGVVDDSQLPKDRFSAERLKGVDSTLKIQPAKLEDSAVYLCASSLGQAGTNEKLFFGSGTQLSVL.

The chain couples TRBV9 to TRBJ2-2; 8 bases map to TRBD1. V shed 0 bases and J 7 bases; nucleotides not matched to a gene: 2. CDR3 length: 14 residues. Per germline, CDR1 SGDLS and CDR2 YYNGEE. Here the CDR3 DNA reads TGTGCCAGCAGCGTAGACGACAGGGGCGGGGAGCTGTTTTTT. Translated: CASSVDDRGGELFF.

This clone was seen more than once but under ten times. J is TRBJ2-6 and V is TRBV19, with 7 bases lining up with TRBD1. This CDR3 region has 19 residues. CDR1 is LNHDA and CDR2 is SQIVND in the germline V gene (reference sequence). V gave up 5 bases and J gave up 1 base; unmatched junction bases: 14. CDR3: CASSLQTGFGPSGANVLTF. The CDR3 DNA is TGTGCCAGTAGTCTCCAGACAGGGTTCGGACCTTCTGGGGCCAACGTCCTGACTTTC.

This chain connects TRBV4-2 to TRBJ2-5; 9 bases are a match to TRBD1. This CDR3 has 15 amino acids. J was trimmed by 3 bases and V by 1 base; bases with no gene match: 3. In germline, CDR1 is LGHNA, CDR2 YNFKEQ. CDR3 sequence reads: CASSQARTGEETQYF. CDR3 nucleotides: TGTGCCAGCAGCCAAGCCCGGACAGGGGAAGAGACCCAGTACTTC.

The chain carries TRBV12-2 and TRBJ1-6; the table's D call of TRBD1 was not tested on the DNA. TRBV12-2 is termed a pseudogene. The CDR3 has 15 residues. The CDR3 loop reads CASRSGTVYNSPLHF. The CDR3 region has the DNA TGTGCAAGTCGCTCCGGGACAGTCTATAATTCACCCCTCCACTTT.

The chain uses TRBV4-1 and TRBJ1-2, with D possibly TRBD1 on 5 matching bases. CDR1 and CDR2 (germline): MGHRA, YSYEKL. V was trimmed by 3 bases and J by 2 bases, leaving 10 bases between them. The CDR3 spans 14 residues. This CDR3 reads CASSHLGQNYGYTF. The CDR3 bases are TGCGCCAGCAGCCACCTCGGACAAAACTATGGCTACACCTTC.

Points on this clone: This same CDR3 is encoded by further DNA sequences in the sample. J is TRBJ1-4 and V is TRBV7-2, with 11 nucleotides matching TRBD1. Germline lookup yields CDR1 SGHTA and CDR2 FQGNSA. The CDR3 covers 14 residues. The J segment lost 7 bases and the V segment lost 5 bases, leaving 3 bases of the junction unmatched. DNA for the CDR3: TGTGCCAGCAGCCTCGGACAGGGGGCTGAAAAACTGTTTTTT. This translates into CASSLGQGAEKLFF.

The chain has TRBV5-1 and TRBJ1-4, with a possible D match to TRBD1 (5 bases). With 6 bases removed from V and 7 bases from J, the gap between germline ends came to 22 bases. CDR1 and CDR2 (germline): SGHRS, YFSETQ. This CDR3 has 16 residues. This CDR3 reads CASTGQGFGSGEKLFF. For the CDR3, the DNA is TGCGCCAGCACAGGGCAGGGTTTCGGGAGTGGTGAAAAACTGTTTTTT.

This clone was seen only once. This chain links TRBV28 with TRBJ2-3; 10 bases map to TRBD2. Germline-derived CDR1 and CDR2 are MDHEN and SYDVKM. J gave up 0 bases and V 4 bases, and 7 bases lay outside the gene matches. This CDR3 has 17 amino acids. CDR3 nucleotides: TGTGCCAGCAGTTCCCTCGGACTAGCGGCGAGCACAGATACGCAGTATTTT. It yields the protein CASSSLGLAASTDTQYF.

On this clone itself: A read error may produce the germline difference seen at one junction end. This rearrangement joins TRBV6-1 to TRBJ1-5; D gene ambiguous. Germline CDR1 and CDR2: MNHNS and SASEGT. The CDR3 extends over 10 amino acids. The CDR3 protein is CASSEISPLF. The CDR3 DNA is TGTGCCAGCAGTGAAATAAGCCCTCTTTTT.

The genes are TRBV29-1 and TRBJ2-2; D may be TRBD2 (5 bases). The CDR3 runs 13 residues. Germline loops: CDR1 SQVTM, CDR2 ANQGSEA. The V and J ends lost 0 bases and 6 bases respectively, with 8 bases between them. CDR3 in amino acids: CSVEDTGSGELFF. The CDR3 DNA reads as TGCAGCGTTGAAGATACGGGGTCCGGGGAGCTGTTTTTT.

The V and J genes are TRBV5-4 and TRBJ2-2, with D possibly matching TRBD2 (6 bases). Germline V gives CDR1 SGHNT, CDR2 YYREEE (reference sequence). The V end was cut by 4 bases, the J end by 2 bases, with 15 bases between. This CDR3 is built from 16 residues. DNA for the CDR3: TGTGCCAGCAGCACCGGGACTGGCATCAACACCGGGGAGCTGTTTTTT. Residues: CASSTGTGINTGELFF.

This chain joins TRBV5-1 and TRBJ2-3; TRBD2 matches at 9 bases. Germline V gene data show CDR1 as SGHRS and CDR2 as YFSETQ. CDR3 length equals 17 residues. The V gene end was trimmed by 2 bases and the J gene end by 3 bases; junction bases not matched to a gene: 10. The CDR3 protein is CASSFGGGAIRTDTQYF. The CDR3, as DNA: TGCGCCAGCAGCTTCGGCGGGGGGGCAATTAGGACAGATACGCAGTATTTT.

This chain connects TRBV28 to TRBJ2-1; D possibly corresponds to TRBD2 (7 bases). Trimming cost V 7 bases and J 7 bases, with 20 bases left between them. Germline values: CDR1 MDHEN, CDR2 SYDVKM. The CDR3 consists of 15 residues. CDR3 coding DNA: TGTGCCAGCACCTTAGGAGGGGGGGCTCAGAATGAGCAGTTCTTC. It codes for CASTLGGGAQNEQFF.

The rearrangement uses TRBV5-4 and TRBJ1-5; a possible D gene is TRBD1 (5 bases). The CDR3 contains 15 residues. Germline CDR1 SGHNT, CDR2 YYREEE (reference sequence). V was trimmed by 0 bases and J by 2 bases, leaving 9 bases between them. The CDR3 coding sequence is TGTGCCAGCAGCTTGGGGGGCATGGGCAATCAGCCCCAGCATTTT. Its protein product is CASSLGGMGNQPQHF.

V gene TRBV27 combines with J gene TRBJ2-6; 7 nucleotides align to TRBD1. The CDR3 spans 18 residues. CDR1 MNHEY and CDR2 SMNVEV come from the germline V gene (reference sequence). V lost 5 bases, J lost 0 bases, and 10 bases stayed unmatched. This CDR3 reads CASSASTGILSGANVLTF. CDR3 DNA: TGTGCCAGCAGTGCCTCGACAGGGATCCTCTCTGGGGCCAACGTCCTGACTTTC.

This sequence joins TRBV2 and TRBJ2-5; 7 bases agree with TRBD1. Unmatched junction bases numbered 11, after V lost 6 bases and J lost 7 bases. Germline values: CDR1 SNHLY, CDR2 FYNNEI. The CDR3 is made up of 14 amino acids. CDR3 nucleotides: TGTGCCAGCAGCTCCGGGACAGCGACGCGGACCCAGTACTTC. Amino acid sequence: CASSSGTATRTQYF. Full variable domain (rest looked up from reference TRBV2 and TRBJ2-5): EPEVTQTPSHQVTQMGQEVILRCVPISNHLYFYWYRQILGQKVEFLVSFYNNEISEKSEIFDDQFSVERPDGSNFTLKIRSTKLEDSAMYFCASSSGTATRTQYFGPGTRLLVL.

This chain joins TRBV10-3 and TRBJ2-1; 10 positions match TRBD1. The CDR3 covers 14 residues. The germline V gene encodes CDR1 ENHRY and CDR2 SYGVKD. Germline trimming cut 4 bases from V and 4 bases from J; bases unmatched to any gene: 1. The CDR3 sequence is CAISGQGAYNEQFF. The CDR3 DNA follows: TGTGCCATCAGTGGACAGGGGGCATACAATGAGCAGTTCTTC.

This chain joins TRBV9 and TRBJ2-5; D perhaps matches TRBD2 (7 bases). Germline V lookup: CDR1 SGDLS, CDR2 YYNGEE. The CDR3 loop spans 15 amino acids. The V end lost 0 bases, the J end lost 5 bases, and 14 bases lay between the germline ends. CDR3 nucleotides: TGTGCCAGCAGCGTAGAGGCGGGGGCTGGGGAGACCCAGTACTTC. Its translation: CASSVEAGAGETQYF.

This chain links TRBV4-2 with TRBJ2-5, with 7 bases lining up with TRBD2. J was trimmed by 5 bases and V by 1 base; bases with no gene match: 16. Looked up from germline, CDR1 is LGHNA and CDR2 is YNFKEQ. The CDR3 spans 18 residues. The CDR3 DNA reads as TGTGCCAGCAGCCAAGGACTAGCTAAGTTTTCAATACGGGAGACCCAGTACTTC. This sequence encodes CASSQGLAKFSIRETQYF.

This clone occurred once. The V gene is TRBV7-9, the J gene TRBJ1-4; 7 bases map to TRBD1. The CDR3 length is 14 residues. Looked up from germline, CDR1 is SEHNR and CDR2 is FQNEAQ (reference sequence). V lost 6 bases to trimming and J lost 5 bases; unmatched junction nucleotides: 6. CDR3: CASRQDRLNEKLFF. CDR3 DNA sequence: TGTGCCAGCAGACAGGACAGGTTAAATGAAAAACTGTTTTTT.

The genes are TRBV30 and TRBJ1-1; D not certain. The CDR3 spans 14 residues. Germline assignment: CDR1 GTSNPN and CDR2 SVGIG (reference sequence). The V end lost 0 bases, the J end lost 1 base, and 9 bases lay between the germline ends. This CDR3 reads CAWSVGQKNTEAFF. The CDR3 DNA reads as TGTGCCTGGAGTGTTGGCCAGAAGAACACTGAAGCTTTCTTT.

This clone was seen just once. The gene calls are TRBV5-5 and TRBJ1-5, with 9 bases fitting TRBD1. This CDR3 is built from 15 residues. The germline gives CDR1 SGHKS, CDR2 YYEKEE (reference sequence). J gave up 1 base and V 4 bases, and 3 bases lay outside the gene matches. The CDR3 sequence is CASSRGQGSNQPQHF. As DNA, the CDR3 is TGTGCCAGCAGCAGAGGACAGGGGAGCAATCAGCCCCAGCATTTT.

The chain uses TRBV28 and TRBJ2-7, with TRBD1 identical over 7 bases. CDR3 length: 14 amino acids. Germline V gene data show CDR1 as MDHEN and CDR2 as SYDVKM. V shed 4 bases, J shed 2 bases, and the junction held 5 bases outside the gene matches. The CDR3 nucleotides are TGTGCCAGCAGTTCCGGACAGGCAACCTACGAGCAGTACTTC. It codes for CASSSGQATYEQYF.

The V and J genes are TRBV11-2 and TRBJ1-2; D not resolved. The V gene's germline CDR1 is SGHAT and CDR2 FQNNGV. The CDR3 runs 13 residues. V dropped 1 base and J dropped 4 bases, with 7 bases sitting between them. Written as DNA, the CDR3 is TGTGCCAGCAGCTTAGCGGGTTCCTATGGCTACACCTTC. This codes for CASSLAGSYGYTF.

V usage is TRBV19 and J usage is TRBJ1-1, with a possible D match to TRBD1 (6 bases). V lost 3 bases to trimming and J lost 4 bases, with 12 bases between them. Germline CDR1 LNHDA, CDR2 SQIVND (reference sequence). The CDR3 extends over 14 amino acids. CDR3 in amino acids: CASSIQGFPTEAFF. The CDR3 DNA is TGTGCCAGTAGTATCCAGGGGTTTCCCACTGAAGCTTTCTTT.

This clone has a handful of counts. The chain combines TRBV6-6 with TRBJ1-2; D gene unclear. The CDR3 loop spans 9 amino acids. V dropped 8 bases and J dropped 7 bases, with 5 bases sitting between them. Germline V gene data show CDR1 as MNHNY and CDR2 as SVGAGI (reference sequence). This chain's CDR3 is CASGGGYTF. DNA for the CDR3: TGTGCCAGCGGAGGTGGCTACACCTTC.

The DNA of the CDR3 is TGCGCCAGCAGCTTGTCCCAGGGGTACACTGAAGCTTTCTTT. Translating it yields CASSLSQGYTEAFF. The V gene is TRBV5-1, the J gene TRBJ1-1; D possibly corresponds to TRBD1 (6 bases). CDR3 length: 14 residues. The V end was cut by 1 base, the J end by 3 bases, with 10 bases between. The germline gives CDR1 SGHRS, CDR2 YFSETQ. Full variable domain (outside the CDR3, taken from reference TRBV5-1 and TRBJ1-1): KAGVTQTPRYLIKTRGQQVTLSCSPISGHRSVSWYQQTPGQGLQFLFEYFSETQRNKGNFPGRFSGRQFSNSRSEMNVSTLELGDSALYLCASSLSQGYTEAFFGQGTRLTVV.